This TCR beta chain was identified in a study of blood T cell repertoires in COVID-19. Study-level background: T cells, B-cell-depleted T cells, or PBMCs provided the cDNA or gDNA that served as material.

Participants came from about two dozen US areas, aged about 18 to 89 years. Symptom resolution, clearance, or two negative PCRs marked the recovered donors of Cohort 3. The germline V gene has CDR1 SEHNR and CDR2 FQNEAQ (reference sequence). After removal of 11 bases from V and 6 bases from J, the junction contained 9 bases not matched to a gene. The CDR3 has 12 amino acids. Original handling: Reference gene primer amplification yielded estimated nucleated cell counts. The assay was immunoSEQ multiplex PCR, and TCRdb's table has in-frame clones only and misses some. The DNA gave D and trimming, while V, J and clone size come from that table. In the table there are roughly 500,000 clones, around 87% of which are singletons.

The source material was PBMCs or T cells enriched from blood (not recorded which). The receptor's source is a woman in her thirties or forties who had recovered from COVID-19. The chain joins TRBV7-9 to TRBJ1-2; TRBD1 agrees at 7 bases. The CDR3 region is CADEQGMNGYTF. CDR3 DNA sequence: TGTGCCGACGAACAGGGGATGAATGGCTACACCTTC. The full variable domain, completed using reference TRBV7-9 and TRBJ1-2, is DTGVSQNPRHKITKRGQNVTFRCDPISEHNRLYWYRQTLGQGPEFLTYFQNEAQLEKSRLLSDRFSAERPKGSFSTLEIQRTEQGDSAMYLCADEQGMNGYTFGSGTRLTVV.